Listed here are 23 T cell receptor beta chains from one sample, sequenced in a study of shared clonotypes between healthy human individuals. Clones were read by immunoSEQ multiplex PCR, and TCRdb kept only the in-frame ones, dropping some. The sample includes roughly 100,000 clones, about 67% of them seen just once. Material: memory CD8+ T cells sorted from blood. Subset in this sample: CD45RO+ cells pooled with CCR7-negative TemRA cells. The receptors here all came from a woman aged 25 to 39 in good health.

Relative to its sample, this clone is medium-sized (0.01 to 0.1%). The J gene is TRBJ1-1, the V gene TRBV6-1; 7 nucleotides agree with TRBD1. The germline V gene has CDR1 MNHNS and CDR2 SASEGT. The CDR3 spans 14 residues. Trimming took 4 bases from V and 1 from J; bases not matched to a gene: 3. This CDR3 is CASSGGQENTEAFF. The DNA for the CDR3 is TGTGCCAGCAGTGGAGGACAGGAGAACACTGAAGCTTTCTTT.

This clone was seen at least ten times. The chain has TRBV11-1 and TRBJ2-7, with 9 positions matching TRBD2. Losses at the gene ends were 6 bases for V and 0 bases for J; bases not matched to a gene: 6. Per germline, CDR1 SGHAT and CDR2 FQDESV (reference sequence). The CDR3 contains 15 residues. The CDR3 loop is CASSVSGSPSYEQYF. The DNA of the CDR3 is TGTGCCAGCAGTGTTAGCGGGAGCCCCTCCTACGAGCAGTACTTC.

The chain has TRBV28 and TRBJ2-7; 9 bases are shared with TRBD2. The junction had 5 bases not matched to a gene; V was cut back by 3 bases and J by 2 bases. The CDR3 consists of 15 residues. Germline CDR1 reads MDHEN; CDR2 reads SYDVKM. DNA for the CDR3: TGTGCCAGCAGTTTGGCGGGAGGGCTCACCTACGAGCAGTACTTC. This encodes CASSLAGGLTYEQYF.

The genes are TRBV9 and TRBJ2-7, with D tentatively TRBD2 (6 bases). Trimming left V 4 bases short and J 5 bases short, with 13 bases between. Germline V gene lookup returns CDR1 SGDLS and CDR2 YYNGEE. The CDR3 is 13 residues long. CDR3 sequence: CASSFLAEDEQYF. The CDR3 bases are TGTGCCAGCAGCTTTTTAGCGGAGGACGAGCAGTACTTC.

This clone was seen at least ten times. The CDR3 region has the DNA TGTGCCAGCAGGGGGAGGGACACCGGGGAGCTGTTTTTT. Protein product: CASRGRDTGELFF. The chain uses TRBV6-1 and TRBJ2-2, with 7 bases matching TRBD2. Germline loops: CDR1 MNHNS, CDR2 SASEGT. Losses at the gene ends were 6 bases for V and 3 bases for J; bases not matched to a gene: 1. CDR3 length equals 13 residues.

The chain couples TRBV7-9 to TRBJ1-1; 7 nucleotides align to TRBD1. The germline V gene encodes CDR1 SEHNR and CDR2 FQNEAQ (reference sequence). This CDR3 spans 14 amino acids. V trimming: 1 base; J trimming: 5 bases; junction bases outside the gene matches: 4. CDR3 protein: CASSLEGARTEAFF. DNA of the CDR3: TGTGCCAGCAGCTTAGAGGGGGCGAGGACTGAAGCTTTCTTT.

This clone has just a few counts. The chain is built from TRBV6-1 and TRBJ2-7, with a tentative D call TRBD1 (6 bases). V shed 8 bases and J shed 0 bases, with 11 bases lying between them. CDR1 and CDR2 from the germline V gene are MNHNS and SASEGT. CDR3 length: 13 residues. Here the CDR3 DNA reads TGTGCCAGCGAAGTGGACAGCTCCTACGAGCAGTACTTC. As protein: CASEVDSSYEQYF.

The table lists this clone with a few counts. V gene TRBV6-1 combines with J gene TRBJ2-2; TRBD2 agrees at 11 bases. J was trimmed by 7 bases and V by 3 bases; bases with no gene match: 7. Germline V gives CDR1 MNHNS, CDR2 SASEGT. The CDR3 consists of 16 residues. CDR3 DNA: TGTGCCAGCAGTGAGCTAGCGGGAGGAGACGTCGGGGAGCTGTTTTTT. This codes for CASSELAGGDVGELFF.

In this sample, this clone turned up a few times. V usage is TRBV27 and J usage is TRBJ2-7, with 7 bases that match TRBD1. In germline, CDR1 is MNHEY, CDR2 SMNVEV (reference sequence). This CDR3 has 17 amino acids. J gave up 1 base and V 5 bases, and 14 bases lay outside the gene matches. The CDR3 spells CASSLRSSTGYSYEQYF. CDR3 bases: TGTGCCAGCAGTCTCCGCTCGTCGACAGGGTATTCCTACGAGCAGTACTTC.

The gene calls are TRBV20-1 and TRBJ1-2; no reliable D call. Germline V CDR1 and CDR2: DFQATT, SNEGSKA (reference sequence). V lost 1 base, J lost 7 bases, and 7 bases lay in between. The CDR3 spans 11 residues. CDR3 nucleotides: TGCAGTGCTAGAGGTTTGGTTGGCTACACCTTC. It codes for CSARGLVGYTF.

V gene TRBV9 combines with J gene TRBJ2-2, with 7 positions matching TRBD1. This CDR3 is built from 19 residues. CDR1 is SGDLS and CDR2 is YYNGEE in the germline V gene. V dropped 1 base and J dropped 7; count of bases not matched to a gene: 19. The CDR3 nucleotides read TGTGCCAGCAGCGTAACTACCGGGACAGTTCAACCAAGGAGCGGGGAGCTGTTTTTT. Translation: CASSVTTGTVQPRSGELFF.

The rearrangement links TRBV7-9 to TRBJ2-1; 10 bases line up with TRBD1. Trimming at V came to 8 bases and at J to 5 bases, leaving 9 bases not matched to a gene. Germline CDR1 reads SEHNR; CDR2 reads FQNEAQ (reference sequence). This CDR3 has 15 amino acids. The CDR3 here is CASARGQGLNNEQFF. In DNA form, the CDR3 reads TGTGCCAGCGCCAGGGGACAGGGGCTAAACAATGAGCAGTTCTTC.

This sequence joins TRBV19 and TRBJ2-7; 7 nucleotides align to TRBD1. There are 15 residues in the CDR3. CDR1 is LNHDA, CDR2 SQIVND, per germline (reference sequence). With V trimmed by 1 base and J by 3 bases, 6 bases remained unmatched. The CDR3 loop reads CASSIGGGALYEQYF. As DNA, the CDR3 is TGTGCCAGTAGTATAGGAGGGGGCGCCCTCTACGAGCAGTACTTC.

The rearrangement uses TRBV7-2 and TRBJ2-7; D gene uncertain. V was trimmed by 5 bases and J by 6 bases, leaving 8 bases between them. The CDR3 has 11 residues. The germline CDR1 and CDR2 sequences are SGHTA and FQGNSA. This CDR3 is CASSPSVEQYF. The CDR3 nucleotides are TGTGCCAGCAGCCCCTCCGTCGAGCAGTACTTC.

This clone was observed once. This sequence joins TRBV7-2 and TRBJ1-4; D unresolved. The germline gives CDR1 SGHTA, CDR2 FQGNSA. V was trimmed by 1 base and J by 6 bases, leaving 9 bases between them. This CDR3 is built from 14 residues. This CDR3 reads CASSLGSTDEKLFF. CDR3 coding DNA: TGTGCCAGCAGCTTAGGCTCGACGGATGAAAAACTGTTTTTT.

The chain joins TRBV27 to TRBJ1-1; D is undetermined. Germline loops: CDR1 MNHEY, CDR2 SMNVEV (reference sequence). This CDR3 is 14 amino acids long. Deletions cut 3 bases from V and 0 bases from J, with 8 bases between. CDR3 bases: TGTGCCAGCAGTTTTTCCACGGTGAACACTGAAGCTTTCTTT. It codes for CASSFSTVNTEAFF.

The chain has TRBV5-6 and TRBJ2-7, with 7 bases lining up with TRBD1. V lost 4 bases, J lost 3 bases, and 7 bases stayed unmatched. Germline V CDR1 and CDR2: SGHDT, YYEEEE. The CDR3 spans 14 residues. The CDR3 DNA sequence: TGTGCCAGCAGCATGACGACAGGGTTCTACGAGCAGTACTTC. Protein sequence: CASSMTTGFYEQYF.

CDR3 region: CASSLAPGTSGRNSYEQYF. DNA of the CDR3: TGTGCCAGCAGCTTAGCCCCGGGAACTAGCGGGAGGAACTCCTACGAGCAGTACTTC. The rearrangement joins TRBV11-2 to TRBJ2-7, with 12 bases identical to TRBD2. V shed 1 base and J 0 bases; nucleotides not matched to a gene: 10. CDR1 and CDR2 from the germline V gene are SGHAT and FQNNGV. This CDR3 has 19 amino acids.

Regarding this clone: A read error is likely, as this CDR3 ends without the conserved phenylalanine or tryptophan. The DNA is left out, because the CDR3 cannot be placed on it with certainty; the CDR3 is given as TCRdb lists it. This CDR3 reads CASSLDFSGRHL. This sequence joins TRBV11-2 and TRBJ1-2. 12 amino acids form the CDR3, both terminal residues included. Germline CDR1 SGHAT, CDR2 FQNNGV.

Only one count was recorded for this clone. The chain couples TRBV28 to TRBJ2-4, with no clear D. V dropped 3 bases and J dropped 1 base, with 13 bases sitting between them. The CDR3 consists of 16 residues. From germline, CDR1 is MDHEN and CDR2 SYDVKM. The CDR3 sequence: CASSFMGNSAKNIQYF. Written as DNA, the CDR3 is TGTGCCAGCAGTTTTATGGGGAATTCCGCCAAAAACATTCAGTACTTC.

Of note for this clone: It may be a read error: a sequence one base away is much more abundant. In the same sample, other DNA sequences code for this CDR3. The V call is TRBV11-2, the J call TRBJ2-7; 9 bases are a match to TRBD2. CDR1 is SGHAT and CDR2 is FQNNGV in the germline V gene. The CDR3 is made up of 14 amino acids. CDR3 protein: CASSRSAGGYEQYF. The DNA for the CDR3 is TGTGCCAGCAGCCGATCAGCGGGAGGCTACGAGCAATACTTC.

CDR3 DNA: TGTGCCAGCAGCCCCGGGACAGGGGTAACCTACGAGCAGTACTTC. Amino acid sequence: CASSPGTGVTYEQYF. The rearrangement links TRBV9 to TRBJ2-7; 10 bases are a match to TRBD1. Germline CDR1 reads SGDLS; CDR2 reads YYNGEE. This CDR3 has 15 amino acids. J was trimmed by 2 bases and V by 4 bases; bases with no gene match: 6.

In nucleotides, the CDR3 is TGTGCCAGCAGCTTTCCTTCGACTAGCGGGGCATCCTACAATGAGCAGTTCTTC. This translates into CASSFPSTSGASYNEQFF. The J gene is TRBJ2-1, the V gene TRBV9; 11 nucleotides agree with TRBD2. Trimming cost V 4 bases and J 1 base; bases outside gene matches: 10. The CDR3 extends over 18 amino acids. The germline gives CDR1 SGDLS, CDR2 YYNGEE. The complete variable domain, with remaining parts taken from reference TRBV9 and TRBJ2-1, reads DSGVTQTPKHLITATGQRVTLRCSPRSGDLSVYWYQQSLDQGLQFLIQYYNGEERAKGNILERFSAQQFPDLHSELNLSSLELGDSALYFCASSFPSTSGASYNEQFFGPGTRLTVL.